This T cell receptor (beta chain) was sequenced in a study of graft-versus-host responses after intestinal transplantation. Study-wide context: Recipients received multivisceral, liver-intestinal, or isolated intestinal transplants. All of the recipients had induction that used anti-thymocyte globulin, then tacrolimus and steroids for approximately 3 years.

In regard to this clone: Its antigen is still unknown.

Germline V gene lookup returns CDR1 SGHRS and CDR2 YFSETQ. Losses at the gene ends were 7 bases for V and 6 bases for J; bases not matched to a gene: 3. The CDR3 is made up of 13 amino acids. The protocol was immunoSEQ multiplex PCR, while the TCRdb copy is restricted to in-frame clones and leaves out a portion. This table holds some 95,000 clones, 91% found once. This specimen was unstimulated CD8+ T cells sorted from spleen or lymph node cells, taken before intestinal transplant. This receptor was obtained from a human donor who received an intestinal transplant. The genes are TRBV5-1 and TRBJ2-1, with 11 bases that match TRBD1. The CDR3 loop reads CASLGTGGNEQFF. CDR3 bases: TGCGCCAGCCTGGGGACAGGGGGCAATGAGCAGTTCTTC.